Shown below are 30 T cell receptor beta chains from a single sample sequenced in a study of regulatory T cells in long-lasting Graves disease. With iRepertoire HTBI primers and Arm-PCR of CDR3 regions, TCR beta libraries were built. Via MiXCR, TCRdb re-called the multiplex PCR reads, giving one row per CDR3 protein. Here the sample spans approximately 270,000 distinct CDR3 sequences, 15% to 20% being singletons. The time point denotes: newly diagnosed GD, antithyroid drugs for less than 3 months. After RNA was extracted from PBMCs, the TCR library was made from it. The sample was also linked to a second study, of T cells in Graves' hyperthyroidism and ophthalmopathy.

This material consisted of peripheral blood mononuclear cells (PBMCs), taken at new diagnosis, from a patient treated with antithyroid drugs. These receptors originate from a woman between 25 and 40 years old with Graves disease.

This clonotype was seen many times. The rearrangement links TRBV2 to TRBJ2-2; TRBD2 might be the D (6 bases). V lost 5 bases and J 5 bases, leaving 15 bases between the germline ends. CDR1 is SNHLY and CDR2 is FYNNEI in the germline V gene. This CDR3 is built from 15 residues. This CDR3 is CASSNGAGLTGELFF. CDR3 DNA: TGTGCCAGCAGTAACGGTGCGGGGCTGACCGGGGAGCTGTTTTTT.

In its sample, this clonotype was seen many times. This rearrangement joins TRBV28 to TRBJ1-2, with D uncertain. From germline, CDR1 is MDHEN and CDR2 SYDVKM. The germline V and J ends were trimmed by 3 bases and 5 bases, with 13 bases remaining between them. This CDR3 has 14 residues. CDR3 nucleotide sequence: TGTGCCAGCAGTTTTGATCCCCGAAATTATGGCTACACCTTC. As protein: CASSFDPRNYGYTF.

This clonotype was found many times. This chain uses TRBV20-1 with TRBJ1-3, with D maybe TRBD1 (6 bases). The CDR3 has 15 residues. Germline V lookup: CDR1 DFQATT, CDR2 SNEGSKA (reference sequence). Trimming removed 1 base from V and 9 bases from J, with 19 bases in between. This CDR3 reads CSARAPGAGRGTIYF. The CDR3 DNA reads TGCAGTGCTAGAGCCCCAGGGGCCGGGCGGGGCACCATATATTTT.

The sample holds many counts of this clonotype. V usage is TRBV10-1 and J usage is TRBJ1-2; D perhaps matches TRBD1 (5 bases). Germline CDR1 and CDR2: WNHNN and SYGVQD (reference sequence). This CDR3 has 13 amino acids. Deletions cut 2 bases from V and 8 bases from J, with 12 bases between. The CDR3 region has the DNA TGCGCCAGCAGTGAGACTAGGGGTGGCGGCTACACCTTC. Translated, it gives CASSETRGGGYTF.

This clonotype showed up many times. The DNA of the CDR3 is TGTGCCAGCAAGGACAGGGGATCGAGTCAGCCCCAGCATTTT. The encoded protein is CASKDRGSSQPQHF. The V gene is TRBV2, the J gene TRBJ1-5, with TRBD1 matching over 9 bases. V was pared by 7 bases and J by 6 bases, with 7 bases of the junction left unmatched. This CDR3 contains 14 residues. CDR1 SNHLY and CDR2 FYNNEI come from the germline V gene.

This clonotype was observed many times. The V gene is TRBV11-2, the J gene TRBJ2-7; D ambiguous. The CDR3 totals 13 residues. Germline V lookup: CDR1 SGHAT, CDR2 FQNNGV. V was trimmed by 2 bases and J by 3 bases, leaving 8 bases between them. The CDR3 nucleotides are TGTGCCAGCAGCTTAAACCCAGTCTACGAGCAGTACTTC. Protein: CASSLNPVYEQYF.

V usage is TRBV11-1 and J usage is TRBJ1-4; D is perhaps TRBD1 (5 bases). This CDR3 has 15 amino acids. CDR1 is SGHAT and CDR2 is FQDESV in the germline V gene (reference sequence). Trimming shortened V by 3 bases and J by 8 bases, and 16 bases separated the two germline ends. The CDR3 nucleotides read TGTGCCAGCAGCTTCGGGACCGGTCAAAGAGAAAAACTGTTTTTT. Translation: CASSFGTGQREKLFF. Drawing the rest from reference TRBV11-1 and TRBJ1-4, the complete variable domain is EAEVAQSPRYKITEKSQAVAFWCDPISGHATLYWYRQILGQGPELLVQFQDESVVDDSQLPKDRFSAERLKGVDSTLKIQPAELGDSAMYLCASSFGTGQREKLFFGSGTQLSVL.

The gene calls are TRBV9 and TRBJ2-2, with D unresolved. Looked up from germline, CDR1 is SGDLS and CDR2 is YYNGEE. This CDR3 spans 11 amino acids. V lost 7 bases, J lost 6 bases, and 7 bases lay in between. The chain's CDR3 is CASSQPGELFF. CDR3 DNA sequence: TGTGCCAGCTCACAGCCCGGGGAGCTGTTTTTT. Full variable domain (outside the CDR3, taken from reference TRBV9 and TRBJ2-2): DSGVTQTPKHLITATGQRVTLRCSPRSGDLSVYWYQQSLDQGLQFLIQYYNGEERAKGNILERFSAQQFPDLHSELNLSSLELGDSALYFCASSQPGELFFGEGSRLTVL.

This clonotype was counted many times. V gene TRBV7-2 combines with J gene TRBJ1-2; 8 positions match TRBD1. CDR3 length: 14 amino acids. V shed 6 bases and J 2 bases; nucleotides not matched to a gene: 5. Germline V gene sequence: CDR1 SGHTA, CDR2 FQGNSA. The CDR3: CASSPGQANYGYTF. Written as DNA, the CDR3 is TGTGCCAGCAGTCCGGGACAGGCGAACTATGGCTACACCTTC.

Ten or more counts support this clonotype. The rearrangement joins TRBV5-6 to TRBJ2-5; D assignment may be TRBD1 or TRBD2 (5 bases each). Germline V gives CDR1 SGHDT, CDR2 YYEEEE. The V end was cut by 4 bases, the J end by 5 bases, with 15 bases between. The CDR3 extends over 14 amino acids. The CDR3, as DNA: TGTGCCAGCAGCCCCCGGGGCCTTGACGAGACCCAGTACTTC. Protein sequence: CASSPRGLDETQYF.

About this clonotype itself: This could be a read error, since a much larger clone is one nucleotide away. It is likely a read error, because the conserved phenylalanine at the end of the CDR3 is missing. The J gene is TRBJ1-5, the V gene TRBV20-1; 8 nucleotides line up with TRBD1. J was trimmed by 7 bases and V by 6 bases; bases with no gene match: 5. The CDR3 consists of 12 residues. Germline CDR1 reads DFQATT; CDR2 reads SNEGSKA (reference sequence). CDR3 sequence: CSAQSGGQPQHL. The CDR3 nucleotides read TGCAGTGCCCAGTCAGGGGGCCAGCCCCAGCATTTG.

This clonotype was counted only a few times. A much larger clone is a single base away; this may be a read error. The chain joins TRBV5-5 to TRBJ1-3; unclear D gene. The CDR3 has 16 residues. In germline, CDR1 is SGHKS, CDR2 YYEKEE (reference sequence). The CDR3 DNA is TGTGCCGGCAGCCTCCTGACATGGGGCTCTGGAAACACCATATATTTT. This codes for CAGSLLTWGSGNTIYF.

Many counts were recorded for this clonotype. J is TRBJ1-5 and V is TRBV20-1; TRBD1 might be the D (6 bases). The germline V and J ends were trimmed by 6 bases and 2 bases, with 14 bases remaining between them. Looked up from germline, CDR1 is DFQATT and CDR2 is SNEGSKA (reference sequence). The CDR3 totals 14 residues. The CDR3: CSAITGFGNQPQHF. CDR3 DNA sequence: TGCAGTGCCATAACAGGGTTTGGCAATCAGCCCCAGCATTTT.

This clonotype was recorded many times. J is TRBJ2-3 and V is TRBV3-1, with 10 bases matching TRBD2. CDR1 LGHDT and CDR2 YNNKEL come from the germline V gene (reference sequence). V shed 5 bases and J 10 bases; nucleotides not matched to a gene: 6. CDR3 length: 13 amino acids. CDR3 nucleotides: TGTGCCAGCAGCGCGAGCGGGGGGGGTGCGCAGTATTTT. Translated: CASSASGGGAQYF.

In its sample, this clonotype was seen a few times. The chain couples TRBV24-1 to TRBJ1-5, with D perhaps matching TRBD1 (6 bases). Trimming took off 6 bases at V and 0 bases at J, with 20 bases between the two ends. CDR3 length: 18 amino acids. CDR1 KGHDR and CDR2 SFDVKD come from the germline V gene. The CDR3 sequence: CATSPSGGGDVSNQPQHF. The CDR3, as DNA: TGTGCCACCAGTCCATCAGGAGGGGGGGACGTTAGCAATCAGCCCCAGCATTTT.

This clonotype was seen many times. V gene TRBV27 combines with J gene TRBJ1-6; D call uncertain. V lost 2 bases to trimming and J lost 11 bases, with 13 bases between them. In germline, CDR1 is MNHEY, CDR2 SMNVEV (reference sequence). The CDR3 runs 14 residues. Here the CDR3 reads CASSLGQIGPPLHF. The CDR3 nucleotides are TGTGCCAGCAGTTTAGGTCAAATCGGGCCACCCCTCCACTTT.

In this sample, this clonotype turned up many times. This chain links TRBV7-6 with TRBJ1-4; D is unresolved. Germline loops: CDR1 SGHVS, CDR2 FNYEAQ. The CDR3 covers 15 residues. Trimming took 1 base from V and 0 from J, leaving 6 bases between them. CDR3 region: CASSLGTATNEKLFF. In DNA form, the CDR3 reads TGTGCCAGCAGCTTAGGGACGGCAACTAATGAAAAACTGTTTTTT.

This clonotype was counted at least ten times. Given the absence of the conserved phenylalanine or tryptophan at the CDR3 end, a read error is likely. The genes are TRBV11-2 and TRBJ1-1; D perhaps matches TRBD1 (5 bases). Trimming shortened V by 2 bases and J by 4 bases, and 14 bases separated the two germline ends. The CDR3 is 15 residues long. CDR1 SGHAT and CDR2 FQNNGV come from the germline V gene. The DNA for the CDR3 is TGTGCCAGCAGCTTATGGTTACGGGGCAGCACTGAAGCTTTCCTT. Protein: CASSLWLRGSTEAFL.

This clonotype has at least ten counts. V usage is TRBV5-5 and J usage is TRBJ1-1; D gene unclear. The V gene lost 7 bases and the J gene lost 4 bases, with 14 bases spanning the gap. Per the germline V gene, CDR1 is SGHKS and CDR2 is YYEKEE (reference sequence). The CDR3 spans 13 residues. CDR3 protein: CASRGGRGTEAFF. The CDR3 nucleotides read TGTGCCAGCCGCGGCGGGCGGGGCACTGAAGCTTTCTTT.

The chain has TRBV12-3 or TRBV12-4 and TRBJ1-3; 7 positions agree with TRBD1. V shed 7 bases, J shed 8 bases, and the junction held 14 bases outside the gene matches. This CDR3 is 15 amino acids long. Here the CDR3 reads CASNKIRGPGDTIYF. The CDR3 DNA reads TGTGCCAGCAACAAAATAAGGGGGCCCGGAGACACCATATATTTT.

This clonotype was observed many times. The CDR3 nucleotides are TGTGCCAGCAGCCAGAACCCACACCCACAAGAGACCCAGTACTTC. This encodes CASSQNPHPQETQYF. The chain links TRBV9 to TRBJ2-5; no clear D gene. Looked up from germline, CDR1 is SGDLS and CDR2 is YYNGEE. The CDR3 runs to 15 residues. Trimming cost V 4 bases and J 2 bases, with 15 bases left between them.

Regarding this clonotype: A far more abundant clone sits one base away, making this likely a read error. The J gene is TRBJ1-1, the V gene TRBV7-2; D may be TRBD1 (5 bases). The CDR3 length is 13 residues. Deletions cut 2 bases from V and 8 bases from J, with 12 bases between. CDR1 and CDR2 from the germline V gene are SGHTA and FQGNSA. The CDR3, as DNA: TGTACCAGCAGCTTAAGCGCCGACAGAGAAGCTTTCTTT. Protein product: CTSSLSADREAFF.

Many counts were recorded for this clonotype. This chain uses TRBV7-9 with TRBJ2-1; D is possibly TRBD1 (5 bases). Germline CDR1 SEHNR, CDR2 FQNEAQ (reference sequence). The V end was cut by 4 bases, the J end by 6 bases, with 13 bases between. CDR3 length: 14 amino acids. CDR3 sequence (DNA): TGTGCCAGCAGCTCTAGTTGGCAGGGCAATGAGCAGTTCTTC. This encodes CASSSSWQGNEQFF.

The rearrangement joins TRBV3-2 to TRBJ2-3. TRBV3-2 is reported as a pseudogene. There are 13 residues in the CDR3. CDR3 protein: CASSPNHGDTQYF. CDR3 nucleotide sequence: TGTGCCAGCAGCCCCAACCATGGAGATACGCAGTATTTT.

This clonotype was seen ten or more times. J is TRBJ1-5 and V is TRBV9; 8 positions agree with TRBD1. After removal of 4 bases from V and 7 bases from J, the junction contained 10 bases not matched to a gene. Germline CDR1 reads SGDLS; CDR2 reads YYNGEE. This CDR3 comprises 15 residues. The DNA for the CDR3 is TGTGCCAGCAGCCAGGGGGCGCAGGGGTTGCAGCCCCAGCATTTT. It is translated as CASSQGAQGLQPQHF.

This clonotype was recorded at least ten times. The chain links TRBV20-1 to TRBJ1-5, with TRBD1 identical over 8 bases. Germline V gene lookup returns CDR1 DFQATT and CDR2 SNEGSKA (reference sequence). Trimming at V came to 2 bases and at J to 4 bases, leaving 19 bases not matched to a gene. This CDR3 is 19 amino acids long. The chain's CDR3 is CSARSPGQAPNWGNQPQHF. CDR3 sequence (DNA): TGCAGTGCTAGATCCCCGGGACAGGCCCCCAATTGGGGAAATCAGCCCCAGCATTTT.

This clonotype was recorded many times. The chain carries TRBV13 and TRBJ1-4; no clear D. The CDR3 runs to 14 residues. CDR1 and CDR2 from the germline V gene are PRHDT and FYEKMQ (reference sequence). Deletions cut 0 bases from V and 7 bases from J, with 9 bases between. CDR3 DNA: TGTGCCAGCAGCTTAGGCCGAGGTCTTGAAAAACTGTTTTTT. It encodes CASSLGRGLEKLFF.

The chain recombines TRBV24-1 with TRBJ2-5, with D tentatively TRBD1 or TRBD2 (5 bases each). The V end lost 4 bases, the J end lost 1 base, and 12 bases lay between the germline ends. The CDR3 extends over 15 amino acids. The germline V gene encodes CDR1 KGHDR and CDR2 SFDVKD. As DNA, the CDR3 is TGTGCCACCAGTGACCCTGGGACCTCCCAAGAGACCCAGTACTTC. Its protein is CATSDPGTSQETQYF.

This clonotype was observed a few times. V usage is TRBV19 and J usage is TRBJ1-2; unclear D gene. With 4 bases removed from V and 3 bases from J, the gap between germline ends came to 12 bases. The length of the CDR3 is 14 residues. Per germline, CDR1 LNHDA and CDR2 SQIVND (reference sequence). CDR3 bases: TGTGCCAGTAGTAGAGACCCTCGGGACTATGGCTACACCTTC. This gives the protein CASSRDPRDYGYTF.

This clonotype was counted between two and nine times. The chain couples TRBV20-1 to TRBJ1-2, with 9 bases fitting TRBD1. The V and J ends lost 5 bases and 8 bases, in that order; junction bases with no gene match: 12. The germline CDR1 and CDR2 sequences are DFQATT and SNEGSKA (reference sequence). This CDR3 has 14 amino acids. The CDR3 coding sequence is TGCAGTGCTGCCAACAGGGGGCGTCCCGGCGGCTACACCTTC. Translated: CSAANRGRPGGYTF.